This T cell receptor (beta chain) was recovered during a study of blood T cell repertoires in COVID-19. This CDR3 has 17 residues. Germline V lookup: CDR1 SGHNT, CDR2 YYREEE (reference sequence). Trimming took off 4 bases at V and 2 bases at J, with 21 bases between the two ends. Some clones are missing from TCRdb's copy, which holds only in-frame ones; the method was immunoSEQ multiplex PCR. The sample holds a few hundred thousand clones, roughly 90% seen once. The material sequenced was peripheral blood. This sequence was found in a man in his sixties with acute or convalescent COVID-19. This sequence joins TRBV5-4 and TRBJ1-1; perhaps TRBD1 as D (6 bases). The CDR3 DNA is TGTGCCAGCAGCCCGGGGTGGGGAGGGGGTCGAAACACTGAAGCTTTCTTT. Its protein is CASSPGWGGGRNTEAFF.